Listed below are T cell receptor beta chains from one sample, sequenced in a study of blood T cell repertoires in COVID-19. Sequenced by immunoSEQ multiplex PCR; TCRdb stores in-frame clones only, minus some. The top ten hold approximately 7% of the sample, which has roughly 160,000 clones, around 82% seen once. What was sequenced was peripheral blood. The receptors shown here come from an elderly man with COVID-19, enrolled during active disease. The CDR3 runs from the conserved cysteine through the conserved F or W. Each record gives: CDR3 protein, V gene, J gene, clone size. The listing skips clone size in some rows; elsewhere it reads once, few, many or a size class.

CDR3: CASRLRTGSTEAFF
V: TRBV27
J: TRBJ1-1
size: -

CDR3: CASSLGAGPGVDVVQFF
V: TRBV5-8
J: TRBJ2-1
size: -

CDR3: CASSAGSGANVLTF
V: TRBV5-6
J: TRBJ2-6
size: -

CDR3: CASSPFSSYEQYF
V: TRBV18
J: TRBJ2-7
size: -

CDR3: CASSTPGPGYTF
V: TRBV19
J: TRBJ1-2
size: -

CDR3: CASSREGPGNTIYF
V: TRBV28
J: TRBJ1-3
size: once

CDR3: CASSLGQGAEQYF
V: TRBV7-9
J: TRBJ2-7
size: -

CDR3: CAISARQGAGEQYF
V: TRBV10-3
J: TRBJ2-7
size: -

CDR3: CASNDRRSERNQPQHF
V: TRBV19
J: TRBJ1-5
size: -

CDR3: CASSEQGAQTEAFF
V: TRBV6-1
J: TRBJ1-1
size: -

CDR3: CASSQLGSQPQHF
V: TRBV7-2
J: TRBJ1-5
size: few

CDR3: CASSQNGLAGHRGETQYF
V: TRBV3-1/TRBV3-2
J: TRBJ2-5
size: -

CDR3: CASSRRTTGAGNTIYF
V: TRBV5-4
J: TRBJ1-3
size: -

CDR3: CASGTGGELFF
V: TRBV9
J: TRBJ1-4
size: -

CDR3: CASSRRSGGQAGMNTEAFF
V: TRBV4-1
J: TRBJ1-1
size: -

CDR3: CASSFRQGTEAFF
V: TRBV12-3/TRBV12-4
J: TRBJ1-1
size: -

CDR3: CSVWAWGGGNNYGYTF
V: TRBV29-1
J: TRBJ1-2
size: -

CDR3: CASSVVASGGTEQFF
V: TRBV9
J: TRBJ2-1
size: once

CDR3: CASSLYGNTIYF
V: TRBV11-3
J: TRBJ1-3
size: -

CDR3: CASSQPTSGGAPRETQYF
V: TRBV4-1
J: TRBJ2-5
size: -

CDR3: CASSSTSGDTGELFF
V: TRBV7-9
J: TRBJ2-2
size: -

CDR3: CATSRVGRGASYGYTF
V: TRBV15
J: TRBJ1-2
size: -

CDR3: CSAVSGAADTQYF
V: TRBV29-1
J: TRBJ2-3
size: -

CDR3: CASSYSVTGAYEQYF
V: TRBV6-5
J: TRBJ2-7
size: -

CDR3: CASSLEPYGYTF
V: TRBV5-6
J: TRBJ1-2
size: -

CDR3: CASSLGHGDSPLHF
V: TRBV27
J: TRBJ1-6
size: -

CDR3: CASSLEGDSYNEQFF
V: TRBV5-4
J: TRBJ2-1
size: -

CDR3: CASSQMTGRNYGYTF
V: TRBV18
J: TRBJ1-2
size: -

CDR3: CASSKGGGRTSTDTQYF
V: TRBV21-1
J: TRBJ2-3
size: few

CDR3: CASSPPRFGGQMNTEAFF
V: TRBV18
J: TRBJ1-1
size: -

CDR3: CASSVGTTTNEKLFF
V: TRBV25-1
J: TRBJ1-4
size: -

CDR3: CASSRQYDEKLFF
V: TRBV18
J: TRBJ1-4
size: once

CDR3: CASSIGGQGAYGYTF
V: TRBV19
J: TRBJ1-2
size: -

CDR3: CASSHGQGRDTEAFF
V: TRBV18
J: TRBJ1-1
size: -

CDR3: CASSRDGQGNTEAFF
V: TRBV5-1
J: TRBJ1-1
size: -